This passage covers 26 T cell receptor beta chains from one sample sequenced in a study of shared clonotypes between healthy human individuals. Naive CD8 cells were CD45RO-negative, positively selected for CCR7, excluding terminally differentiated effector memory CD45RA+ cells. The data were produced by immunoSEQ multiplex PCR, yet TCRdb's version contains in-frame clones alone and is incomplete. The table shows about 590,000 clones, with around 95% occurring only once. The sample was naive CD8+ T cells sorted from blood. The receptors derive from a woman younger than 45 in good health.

Here the CDR3 DNA reads TGTGCCAGTAGTATTACGCTAGCGGGAGGTTATGAGCAGTTCTTC. Protein product: CASSITLAGGYEQFF. V usage is TRBV19 and J usage is TRBJ2-1; 11 bases map to TRBD2. This CDR3 is built from 15 residues. V trimming: 3 bases; J trimming: 8 bases; junction bases outside the gene matches: 6. In germline, CDR1 is LNHDA, CDR2 SQIVND (reference sequence).

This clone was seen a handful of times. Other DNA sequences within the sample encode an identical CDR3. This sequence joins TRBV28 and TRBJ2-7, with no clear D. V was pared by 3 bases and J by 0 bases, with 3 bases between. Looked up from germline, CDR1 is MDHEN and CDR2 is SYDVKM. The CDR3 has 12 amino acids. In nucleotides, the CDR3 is TGTGCCAGCAGTTTGAGCTCCTACGAGCAGTACTTC. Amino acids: CASSLSSYEQYF. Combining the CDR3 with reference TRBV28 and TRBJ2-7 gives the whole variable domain DVKVTQSSRYLVKRTGEKVFLECVQDMDHENMFWYRQDPGLGLRLIYFSYDVKMKEKGDIPEGYSVSREKKERFSLILESASTNQTSMYLCASSLSSYEQYFGPGTRLTVT.

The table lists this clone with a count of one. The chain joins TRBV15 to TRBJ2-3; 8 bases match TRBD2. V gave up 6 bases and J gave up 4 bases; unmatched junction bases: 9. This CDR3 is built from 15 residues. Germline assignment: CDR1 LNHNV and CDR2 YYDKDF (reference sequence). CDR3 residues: CATSPPGTRPDTQYF. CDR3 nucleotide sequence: TGTGCCACCAGTCCTCCCGGGACTAGGCCAGATACGCAGTATTTT. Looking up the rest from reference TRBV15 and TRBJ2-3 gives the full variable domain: DAMVIQNPRYQVTQFGKPVTLSCSQTLNHNVMYWYQQKSSQAPKLLFHYYDKDFNNEADTPDNFQSRRPNTSFCFLDIRSPGLGDTAMYLCATSPPGTRPDTQYFGPGTRLTVL.

The CDR3 DNA sequence: TGTGCCAGCAGACGAGCCCTGGGCACGAAAATCGGAAACGGGGAGCTGTTTTTT. It specifies CASRRALGTKIGNGELFF. The chain uses TRBV13 and TRBJ2-2; D ambiguous. CDR3 length: 18 residues. Germline V CDR1 and CDR2: PRHDT, FYEKMQ (reference sequence). Trimming left V 6 bases short and J 7 bases short, with 27 bases between.

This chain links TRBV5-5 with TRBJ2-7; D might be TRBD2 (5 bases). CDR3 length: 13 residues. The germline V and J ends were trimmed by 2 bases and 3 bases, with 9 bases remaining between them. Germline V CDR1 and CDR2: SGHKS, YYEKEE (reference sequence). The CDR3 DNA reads TGTGCCAGCAGCTTTGGACTCCTCTACGAGCAGTACTTC. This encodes CASSFGLLYEQYF.

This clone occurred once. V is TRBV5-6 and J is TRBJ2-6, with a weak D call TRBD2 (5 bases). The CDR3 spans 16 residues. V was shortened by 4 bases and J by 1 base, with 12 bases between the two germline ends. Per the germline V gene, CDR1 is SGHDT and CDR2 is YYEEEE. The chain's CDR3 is CASSPAGGSGANVLTF. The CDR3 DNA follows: TGTGCCAGCAGCCCTGCCGGAGGTTCTGGGGCCAACGTCCTGACTTTC.

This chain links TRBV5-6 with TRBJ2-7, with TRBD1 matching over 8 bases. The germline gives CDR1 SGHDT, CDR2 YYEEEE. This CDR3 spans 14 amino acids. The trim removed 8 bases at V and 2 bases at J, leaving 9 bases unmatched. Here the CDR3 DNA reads TGTGCCAGTAAAGGCCCACAGGGGGCCTACGAGCAGTACTTC. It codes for CASKGPQGAYEQYF.

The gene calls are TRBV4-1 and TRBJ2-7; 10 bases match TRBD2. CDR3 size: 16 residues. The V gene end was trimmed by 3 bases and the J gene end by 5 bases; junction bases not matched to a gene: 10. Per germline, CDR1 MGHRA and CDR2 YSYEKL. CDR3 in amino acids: CASSHHPLAGVNEQYF. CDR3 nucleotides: TGCGCCAGCAGCCACCACCCTCTAGCGGGAGTAAACGAGCAGTACTTC.

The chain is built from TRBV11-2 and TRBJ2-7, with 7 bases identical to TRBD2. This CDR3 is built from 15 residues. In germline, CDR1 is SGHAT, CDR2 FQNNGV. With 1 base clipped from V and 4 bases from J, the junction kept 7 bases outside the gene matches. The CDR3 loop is CASSLGGSRAYEQYF. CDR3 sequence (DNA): TGTGCCAGCAGCTTAGGCGGGAGTCGGGCTTACGAGCAGTACTTC.

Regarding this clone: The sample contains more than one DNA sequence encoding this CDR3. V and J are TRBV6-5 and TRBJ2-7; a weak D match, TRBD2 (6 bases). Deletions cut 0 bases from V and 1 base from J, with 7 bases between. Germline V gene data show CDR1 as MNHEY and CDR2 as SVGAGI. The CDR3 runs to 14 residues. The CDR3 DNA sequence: TGTGCCAGCAGTTACTCGGGGACTTCCTACGAGCAGTACTTC. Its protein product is CASSYSGTSYEQYF.

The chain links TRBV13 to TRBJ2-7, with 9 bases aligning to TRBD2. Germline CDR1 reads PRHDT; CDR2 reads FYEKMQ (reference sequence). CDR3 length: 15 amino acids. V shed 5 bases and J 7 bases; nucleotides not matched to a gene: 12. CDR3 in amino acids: CASSHTLAGAYEQYF. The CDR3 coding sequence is TGTGCCAGCAGCCATACTTTAGCGGGGGCATATGAGCAGTACTTC.

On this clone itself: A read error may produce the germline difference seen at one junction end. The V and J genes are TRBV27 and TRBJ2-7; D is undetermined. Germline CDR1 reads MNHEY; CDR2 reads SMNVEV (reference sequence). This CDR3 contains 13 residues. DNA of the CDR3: TGTGCCAGCAGTTACCCCCCCCTCTACGAGCCGTACTTC. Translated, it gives CASSYPPLYEPYF.

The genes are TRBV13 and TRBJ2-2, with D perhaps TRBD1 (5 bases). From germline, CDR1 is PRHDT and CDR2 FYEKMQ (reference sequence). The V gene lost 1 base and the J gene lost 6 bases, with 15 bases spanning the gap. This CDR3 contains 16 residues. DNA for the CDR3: TGTGCCAGCAGCTTAGTTCTCAAGGGGTATGCCGGGGAGCTGTTTTTT. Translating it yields CASSLVLKGYAGELFF.

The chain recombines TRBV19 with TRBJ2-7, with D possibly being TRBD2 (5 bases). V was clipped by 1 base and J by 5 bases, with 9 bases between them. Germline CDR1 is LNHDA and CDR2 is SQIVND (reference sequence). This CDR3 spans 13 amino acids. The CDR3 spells CASSIVGAHEQYF. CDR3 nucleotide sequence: TGTGCCAGTAGTATAGTGGGAGCCCACGAGCAGTACTTC.

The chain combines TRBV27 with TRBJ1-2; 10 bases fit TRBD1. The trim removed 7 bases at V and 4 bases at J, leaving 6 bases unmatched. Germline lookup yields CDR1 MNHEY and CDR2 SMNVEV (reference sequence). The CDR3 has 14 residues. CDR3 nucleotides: TGTGCCAGCAAACCGGGACAGGGGCCCTATGGCTACACCTTC. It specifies CASKPGQGPYGYTF.

CDR3 loop: CASKLAAHNEQFF. CDR3 nucleotide sequence: TGTGCCAGCAAACTAGCGGCACACAATGAGCAGTTCTTC. The chain has TRBV6-4 and TRBJ2-1; 8 bases line up with TRBD2. CDR1 and CDR2 (germline): MRHNA, SNTAGT. CDR3 size: 13 residues. J lost 5 bases, V lost 7 bases, and 4 bases had no gene match.

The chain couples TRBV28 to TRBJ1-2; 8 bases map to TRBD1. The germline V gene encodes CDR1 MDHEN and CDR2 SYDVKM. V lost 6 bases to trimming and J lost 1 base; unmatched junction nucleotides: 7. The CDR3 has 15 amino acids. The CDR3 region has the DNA TGTGCCAGCAGGTTCCAACAGGGGGGTAACTATGGCTACACCTTC. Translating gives CASRFQQGGNYGYTF.

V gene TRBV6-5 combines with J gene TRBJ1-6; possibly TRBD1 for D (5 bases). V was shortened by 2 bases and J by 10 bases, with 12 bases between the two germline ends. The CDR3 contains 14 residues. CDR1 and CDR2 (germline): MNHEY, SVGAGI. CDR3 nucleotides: TGTGCCAGCAGTTACGAGGGACGTCGCTCACCCCTCCACTTT. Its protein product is CASSYEGRRSPLHF.

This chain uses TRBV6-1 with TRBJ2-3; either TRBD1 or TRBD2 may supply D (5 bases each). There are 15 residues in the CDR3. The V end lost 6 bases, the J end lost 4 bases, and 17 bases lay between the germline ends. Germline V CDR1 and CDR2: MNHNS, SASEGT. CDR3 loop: CASSPGRTSPDTQYF. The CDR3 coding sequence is TGTGCCAGCAGCCCGGGACGGACAAGCCCAGATACGCAGTATTTT.

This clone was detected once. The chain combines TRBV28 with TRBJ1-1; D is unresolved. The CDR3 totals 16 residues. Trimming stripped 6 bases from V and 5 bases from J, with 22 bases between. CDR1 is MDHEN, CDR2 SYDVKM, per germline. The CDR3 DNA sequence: TGTGCCAGCAGGTCATGGGAGGGAAGGGTATCGACTGAAGCTTTCTTT. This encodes CASRSWEGRVSTEAFF.

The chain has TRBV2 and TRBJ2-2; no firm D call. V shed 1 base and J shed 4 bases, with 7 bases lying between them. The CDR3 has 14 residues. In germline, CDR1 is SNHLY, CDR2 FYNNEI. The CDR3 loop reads CASSEEGFTGELFF. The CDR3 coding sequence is TGTGCCAGCAGTGAAGAAGGCTTCACCGGGGAGCTGTTTTTT.

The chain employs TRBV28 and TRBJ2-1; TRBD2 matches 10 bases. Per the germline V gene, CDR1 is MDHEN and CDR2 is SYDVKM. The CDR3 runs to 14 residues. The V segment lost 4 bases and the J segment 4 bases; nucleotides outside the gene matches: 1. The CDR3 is CASSSSGSYNEQFF. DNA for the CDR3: TGTGCCAGCAGTTCTAGCGGGAGTTACAATGAGCAGTTCTTC. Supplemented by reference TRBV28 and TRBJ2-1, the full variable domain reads DVKVTQSSRYLVKRTGEKVFLECVQDMDHENMFWYRQDPGLGLRLIYFSYDVKMKEKGDIPEGYSVSREKKERFSLILESASTNQTSMYLCASSSSGSYNEQFFGPGTRLTVL.

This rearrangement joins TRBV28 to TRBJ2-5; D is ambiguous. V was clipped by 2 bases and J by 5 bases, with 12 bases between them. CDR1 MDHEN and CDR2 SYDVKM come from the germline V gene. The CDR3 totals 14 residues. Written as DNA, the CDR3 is TGTGCCAGCAGTTTACGGCCGACCGTCGAGACCCAGTACTTC. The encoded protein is CASSLRPTVETQYF. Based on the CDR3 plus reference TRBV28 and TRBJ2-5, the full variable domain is DVKVTQSSRYLVKRTGEKVFLECVQDMDHENMFWYRQDPGLGLRLIYFSYDVKMKEKGDIPEGYSVSREKKERFSLILESASTNQTSMYLCASSLRPTVETQYFGPGTRLLVL.

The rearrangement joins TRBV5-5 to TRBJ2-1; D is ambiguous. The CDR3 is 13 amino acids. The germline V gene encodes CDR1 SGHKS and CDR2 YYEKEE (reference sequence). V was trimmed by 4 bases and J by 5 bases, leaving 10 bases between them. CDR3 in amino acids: CASSIPGDNEQFF. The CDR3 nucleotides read TGTGCCAGCAGCATCCCGGGCGACAATGAGCAGTTCTTC.

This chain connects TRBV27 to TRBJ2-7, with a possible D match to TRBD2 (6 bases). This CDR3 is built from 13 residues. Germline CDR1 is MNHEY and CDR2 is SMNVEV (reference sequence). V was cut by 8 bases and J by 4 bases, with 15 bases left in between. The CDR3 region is CASRRVSGYEQYF. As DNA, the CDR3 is TGTGCCAGCCGTCGCGTTAGCGGTTACGAGCAGTACTTC.

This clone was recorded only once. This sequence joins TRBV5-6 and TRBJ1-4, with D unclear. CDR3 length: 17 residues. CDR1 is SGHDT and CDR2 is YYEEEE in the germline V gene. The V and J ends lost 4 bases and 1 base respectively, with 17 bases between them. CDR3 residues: CASSIFLDGLTNEKLFF. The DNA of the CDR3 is TGTGCCAGCAGCATCTTCCTCGACGGACTAACTAATGAAAAACTGTTTTTT.